The next 25 T cell receptor beta chains were all read from a single sample in a study of blood T cell repertoires in COVID-19. Here immunoSEQ multiplex PCR was the method, and the copy in TCRdb shows in-frame clones only, minus some. The sample holds 30,000 to 45,000 clones, 85% seen once. The sample consisted of peripheral blood. The receptors were sampled from a human donor in a cohort sampled during active COVID-19.

V is TRBV7-2 and J is TRBJ2-7; TRBD2 matches 9 bases. J was trimmed by 11 bases and V by 6 bases; bases with no gene match: 29. Germline CDR1 and CDR2: SGHTA and FQGNSA. The CDR3 spans 19 residues. The CDR3 coding sequence is TGTGCCAGCAGAAGAGGGGGGGCTAGCGGGGTTCGTCCTACAACGAAGGAGTACTTC. This translates into CASRRGGASGVRPTTKEYF.

J is TRBJ2-2 and V is TRBV7-2; 9 nucleotides line up with TRBD2. Germline trimming cut 5 bases from V and 6 bases from J; bases unmatched to any gene: 10. The CDR3 has 16 residues. Germline V gene lookup returns CDR1 SGHTA and CDR2 FQGNSA. CDR3 loop: CASSVEPGLAAGELFF. The CDR3 DNA reads TGTGCCAGCAGCGTCGAACCGGGACTAGCAGCCGGGGAGCTGTTTTTT.

This clone was counted a single time. The chain joins TRBV5-1 to TRBJ2-3; 7 positions match TRBD1. The CDR3 is made up of 15 amino acids. J gave up 4 bases and V 4 bases, and 9 bases lay outside the gene matches. The germline gives CDR1 SGHRS, CDR2 YFSETQ. CDR3: CASSITGQQSDTQYF. The CDR3 bases are TGCGCCAGCAGCATCACGGGACAGCAGTCAGATACGCAGTATTTT.

The chain employs TRBV7-9 and TRBJ1-2, with 7 bases lining up with TRBD1. Germline CDR1 is SEHNR and CDR2 is FQNEAQ (reference sequence). V was pared by 5 bases and J by 8 bases, with 5 bases of the junction left unmatched. The CDR3 extends over 12 amino acids. For the CDR3, the DNA is TGTGCCAGCAGCCTTGGACAGGTCGGCTACACCTTC. Its protein product is CASSLGQVGYTF.

This rearrangement joins TRBV5-6 to TRBJ1-1; no clear D. Trimming stripped 4 bases from V and 2 bases from J, with 9 bases between. Germline V gene sequence: CDR1 SGHDT, CDR2 YYEEEE. This CDR3 has 13 amino acids. The CDR3 DNA reads TGTGCCAGCAGCCCGGGGATTAACACTGAAGCTTTCTTT. Its translation: CASSPGINTEAFF.

The chain couples TRBV7-2 to TRBJ2-1; D may be TRBD2 (6 bases). The V end lost 5 bases, the J end lost 1 base, and 12 bases lay between the germline ends. CDR1 SGHTA and CDR2 FQGNSA come from the germline V gene. The CDR3 contains 15 residues. CDR3 region: CASSPQRGSYNEQFF. The CDR3 region has the DNA TGTGCCAGCAGCCCCCAACGGGGGTCCTACAATGAGCAGTTCTTC.

This clone was counted a few times. The chain links TRBV6-6 to TRBJ1-2, with D possibly TRBD1 on 5 matching bases. The CDR3 spans 13 residues. V was shortened by 6 bases and J by 3 bases, with 11 bases between the two germline ends. The germline V gene has CDR1 MNHNY and CDR2 SVGAGI (reference sequence). The CDR3 region has the DNA TGTGCCAGCAGAGCGGGACCGTACTATGGCTACACCTTC. Encoded protein: CASRAGPYYGYTF.

A few counts support this clone. This chain connects TRBV7-9 to TRBJ1-1, with 9 bases aligning to TRBD1. Per germline, CDR1 SEHNR and CDR2 FQNEAQ (reference sequence). V dropped 1 base and J dropped 10; count of bases not matched to a gene: 13. The CDR3 contains 16 residues. CDR3 bases: TGTGCCAGCAGCTTAGGCTCGGGACAGGGTGAATTTCGAGCTTTCTTT. This sequence encodes CASSLGSGQGEFRAFF.

This clone was observed a single time. The V call is TRBV24-1, the J call TRBJ2-1; tentative D call: TRBD2 (6 bases). Looked up from germline, CDR1 is KGHDR and CDR2 is SFDVKD. The CDR3 spans 17 residues. With 5 bases removed from V and 0 bases from J, the gap between germline ends came to 16 bases. The CDR3 DNA is TGTGCCACCAGTGGAATCCGGGACGGGAGCTCCTACAATGAGCAGTTCTTC. Amino acids: CATSGIRDGSSYNEQFF.

V is TRBV11-2 and J is TRBJ2-3, with 9 nucleotides matching TRBD2. CDR1 is SGHAT, CDR2 FQNNGV, per germline. The CDR3 is 16 residues long. With V trimmed by 2 bases and J by 4 bases, 7 bases remained unmatched. DNA for the CDR3: TGTGCCAGCAGCTTATCCAGCGGGGGGCGGTCAGATACGCAGTATTTT. This codes for CASSLSSGGRSDTQYF.

The chain has TRBV7-8 and TRBJ2-7; D is ambiguous. The germline gives CDR1 SGHVS, CDR2 FQNEAQ. The CDR3 runs 14 residues. V lost 2 bases to trimming and J lost 1 base, with 9 bases between them. The CDR3 bases are TGTGCCAGCAGCTTAAGCCGGTCGTCCTACGAGCAGTACTTC. It translates to CASSLSRSSYEQYF.

The rearrangement links TRBV18 to TRBJ1-6; D unresolved. Trimming removed 6 bases from V and 7 bases from J, with 7 bases in between. The CDR3 has 12 residues. Germline V gene lookup returns CDR1 KGHSH and CDR2 LQKENI. The CDR3, as DNA: TGTGCCAGCTCCCTCGAGAATTCACCCCTCCACTTT. Protein product: CASSLENSPLHF.

The chain couples TRBV25-1 to TRBJ1-4; 8 bases align to TRBD1. J was trimmed by 7 bases and V by 4 bases; bases with no gene match: 8. The germline V gene has CDR1 MGHDK and CDR2 SYGVNS. The CDR3 spans 15 residues. CDR3 residues: CASSGGRTGIEKLFF. The CDR3 DNA reads as TGTGCCAGCAGTGGAGGCAGGACAGGGATTGAAAAACTGTTTTTT.

A few counts support this clone. The chain has TRBV6-5 and TRBJ1-2; D unclear. Trimming took 5 bases from V and 8 from J, leaving 18 bases between them. The germline gives CDR1 MNHEY, CDR2 SVGAGI. The CDR3 runs 14 residues. CDR3 sequence: CASSLDGLTMGYTF. Written as DNA, the CDR3 is TGTGCCAGCAGTCTTGACGGTCTAACTATGGGCTACACCTTC.

The genes are TRBV7-3 and TRBJ2-3; 8 bases agree with TRBD2. CDR3 length: 15 residues. With V trimmed by 5 bases and J by 1 base, 5 bases remained unmatched. Germline loops: CDR1 SGHTA, CDR2 FQGTGA. Here the CDR3 DNA reads TGTGCCAGCAGCCCGGGACTAGTGGGCACAGATACGCAGTATTTT. Its protein is CASSPGLVGTDTQYF.

The chain couples TRBV5-6 to TRBJ1-6; D is undetermined. This CDR3 is built from 15 residues. CDR1 and CDR2 from the germline V gene are SGHDT and YYEEEE. Trimming stripped 1 base from V and 4 bases from J, with 9 bases between. In nucleotides, the CDR3 is TGTGCCAGCAGCTTGTCAGGAAATTATAATTCACCCCTCCACTTT. As protein: CASSLSGNYNSPLHF.

J is TRBJ1-4 and V is TRBV3-1 (or the pseudogene TRBV3-2); D is perhaps TRBD1 (5 bases). V gave up 2 bases and J gave up 7 bases, with 11 bases separating them. The length of the CDR3 is 14 residues. From germline, CDR1 is LGHDT and CDR2 YNNKEL (reference sequence). The CDR3 loop is CASSQRQGIEKLFF. For the CDR3, the DNA is TGTGCCAGCAGCCAACGCCAGGGTATTGAAAAACTGTTTTTT.

The chain couples TRBV13 to TRBJ2-7; possible D gene TRBD1, 6 bases. Germline V CDR1 and CDR2: PRHDT, FYEKMQ (reference sequence). CDR3 length: 16 amino acids. V was pared by 5 bases and J by 2 bases, with 19 bases between. The CDR3 loop reads CASSRVGSRGPYEQYF. As DNA, the CDR3 is TGTGCCAGCAGCCGCGTGGGGAGCAGGGGCCCCTACGAGCAGTACTTC. The full variable domain, in which reference TRBV13 and TRBJ2-7 provide the parts outside the CDR3, is AAGVIQSPRHLIKEKRETATLKCYPIPRHDTVYWYQQGPGQDPQFLISFYEKMQSDKGSIPDRFSAQQFSDYHSELNMSSLELGDSALYFCASSRVGSRGPYEQYFGPGTRLTVT.

This chain links TRBV25-1 with TRBJ1-2, with a tentative D call TRBD1 (6 bases). In germline, CDR1 is MGHDK, CDR2 SYGVNS. CDR3 length equals 13 residues. The V and J ends lost 6 bases and 8 bases respectively, with 16 bases between them. This CDR3 is CASRGGAAKGYTF. In DNA, the CDR3 is TGTGCCAGCAGAGGGGGTGCGGCGAAGGGCTACACCTTC.

This clone was observed a single time. The DNA of the CDR3 is TGTGCCAGTAGTATTACAGGTCTTTACAATGAGCAGTTCTTC. Translated: CASSITGLYNEQFF. The chain recombines TRBV19 with TRBJ2-1; TRBD1 is a possible D gene (5 bases). Germline CDR1 and CDR2: LNHDA and SQIVND (reference sequence). This CDR3 contains 14 residues. V was trimmed by 3 bases and J by 4 bases, leaving 10 bases between them.

This clone was found a few times. The rearrangement uses TRBV5-6 and TRBJ1-6; no reliable D call. V dropped 2 bases and J dropped 9 bases, with 12 bases sitting between them. CDR1 and CDR2 from the germline V gene are SGHDT and YYEEEE. The CDR3 length is 14 residues. CDR3 nucleotides: TGTGCCAGCAGCTTCAGTGTCGTTGGTTCACCCCTCCACTTT. Its translation is CASSFSVVGSPLHF. The full variable domain, with the rest looked up from reference TRBV5-6 and TRBJ1-6, is DAGVTQSPTHLIKTRGQQVTLRCSPKSGHDTVSWYQQALGQGPQFIFQYYEEEERQRGNFPDRFSGHQFPNYSSELNVNALLLGDSALYLCASSFSVVGSPLHFGNGTRLTVT.

The chain combines TRBV6-1 with TRBJ2-1; D may be TRBD1 (5 bases). V lost 2 bases to trimming and J lost 7 bases, with 9 bases between them. From germline, CDR1 is MNHNS and CDR2 SASEGT. There are 13 residues in the CDR3. CDR3 amino acids: CASSEMGQNEQFF. Here the CDR3 DNA reads TGTGCCAGCAGTGAAATGGGGCAGAATGAGCAGTTCTTC.

The rearrangement joins TRBV18 to TRBJ2-4; 9 nucleotides match TRBD2. Germline trimming cut 3 bases from V and 0 bases from J; bases unmatched to any gene: 6. CDR1 is KGHSH, CDR2 LQKENI, per germline. CDR3 length equals 17 residues. The CDR3 reads CASSPSGGRVAKNIQYF. The DNA for the CDR3 is TGTGCCAGCTCACCTAGCGGGGGCCGAGTAGCCAAAAACATTCAGTACTTC.

The rearrangement links TRBV11-2 to TRBJ1-1, with TRBD1 matching 9 bases. The CDR3 runs 13 residues. Germline-derived CDR1 and CDR2 are SGHAT and FQNNGV. V gave up 6 bases and J gave up 6 bases; unmatched junction bases: 5. DNA of the CDR3: TGTGCCAGCAGTCTCGGGACAGGGTCTGAAGCTTTCTTT. Amino acid sequence: CASSLGTGSEAFF.

The rearrangement joins TRBV18 to TRBJ1-1, with D maybe TRBD1 (5 bases). This CDR3 comprises 15 residues. Germline loops: CDR1 KGHSH, CDR2 LQKENI. Trimming shortened V by 1 base and J by 4 bases, and 13 bases separated the two germline ends. CDR3 region: CASSPLIGQGTEAFF. In nucleotides, the CDR3 is TGTGCCAGCTCACCACTGATAGGGCAGGGCACTGAAGCTTTCTTT.